Presented here are 11 T cell receptor beta chains from one specimen sequenced in a study of T cells in Graves' hyperthyroidism and ophthalmopathy. What was amplified from RNA transcripts were TCR beta CDR3 regions. TCR CDR3 underwent first-round RT-PCR with the HTBI primer set. One entry per CDR3 protein results from TCRdb running MiXCR on the multiplex PCR reads. The table lists 500,000 to 750,000 distinct CDR3 sequences, 14% of them singletons. Sequenced: blood. The receptors come from a young woman with Graves' ophthalmopathy.

This clonotype was seen at least ten times. The rearrangement links TRBV2 to TRBJ2-7; no firm D call. Germline CDR1 reads SNHLY; CDR2 reads FYNNEI. Trimming removed 9 bases at V and 2 bases at J, with 17 bases between. The CDR3 consists of 14 residues. The CDR3 loop reads CASFGRVTTYEQYF. The CDR3, as DNA: TGTGCCAGTTTTGGGCGCGTCACGACCTACGAGCAGTACTTC.

The sample holds many counts of this clonotype. The chain links TRBV9 to TRBJ2-1; possible D gene TRBD2, 6 bases. The V gene lost 0 bases and the J gene lost 0 bases, with 13 bases spanning the gap. The CDR3 sequence is 17 residues long. The germline gives CDR1 SGDLS, CDR2 YYNGEE. The CDR3 sequence is CASSVGSGGSSYNEQFF. The CDR3 DNA reads TGTGCCAGCAGCGTAGGTAGTGGGGGGAGCTCCTACAATGAGCAGTTCTTC.

This clonotype was detected many times. The gene calls are TRBV7-2 and TRBJ2-7, with D unclear. The V gene lost 5 bases and the J gene lost 2 bases, with 25 bases spanning the gap. CDR3 size: 18 residues. Germline V gives CDR1 SGHTA, CDR2 FQGNSA. CDR3 in amino acids: CASSPLNARSKEAYEQYF. The CDR3 region has the DNA TGTGCCAGCAGCCCACTTAATGCCAGGTCCAAAGAGGCCTACGAGCAGTACTTC.

V is TRBV4-1 and J is TRBJ2-2; D unclear. CDR1 is MGHRA, CDR2 YSYEKL, per germline. The V gene lost 4 bases and the J gene lost 8 bases, with 14 bases spanning the gap. The CDR3 is 14 residues long. CDR3 amino acids: CASSPIAVPGELFF. In DNA form, the CDR3 reads TGCGCCAGCAGCCCGATTGCGGTACCGGGGGAGCTGTTTTTT.

This clonotype was seen many times. The chain joins TRBV28 to TRBJ2-5; a possible D gene is TRBD2 (6 bases). This CDR3 is built from 19 residues. V dropped 1 base and J dropped 5 bases, with 26 bases sitting between them. Germline CDR1 and CDR2: MDHEN and SYDVKM. The CDR3 spells CASSLSITRLPPGEETQYF. CDR3 in DNA: TGTGCCAGCAGTTTATCGATTACTCGCCTGCCACCGGGAGAGGAGACCCAGTACTTC.

On this clonotype: A much larger clone differs from this one at a single base, so this may be a read error. V usage is TRBV12-3 or TRBV12-4 and J usage is TRBJ2-7; D may be TRBD2 (6 bases). CDR3 length: 15 amino acids. Trimming stripped 2 bases from V and 1 base from J, with 12 bases between. The CDR3 protein is CASSLTAGTSYEQYF. CDR3 bases: TGTGCCAGCAGTTTAACCGCCGGGACTTCCTACGAGCAGTACTTC.

This clonotype was seen a handful of times. V is TRBV5-8 and J is TRBJ2-2; D uncertain. The CDR3 has 11 amino acids. V dropped 5 bases and J dropped 7 bases, with 6 bases sitting between them. Germline loops: CDR1 SGHTS, CDR2 YDEGEE. In DNA, the CDR3 is TGTGCCAGCAGGATCGGCGGGGAGCTGTTTTTT. Translating it yields CASRIGGELFF.

This clonotype was counted many times. This chain joins TRBV7-2 and TRBJ2-5; D could derive from TRBD1 or TRBD2 (5 bases each). V lost 4 bases to trimming and J lost 5 bases, with 11 bases between them. The CDR3 extends over 13 amino acids. Germline V gene lookup returns CDR1 SGHTA and CDR2 FQGNSA. DNA for the CDR3: TGTGCCAGCAGCTGGGACGCCGCTGAGACCCAGTACTTC. Translation gives CASSWDAAETQYF. Supplemented by reference TRBV7-2 and TRBJ2-5, the full variable domain reads GAGVSQSPSNKVTEKGKDVELRCDPISGHTALYWYRQSLGQGLEFLIYFQGNSAPDKSGLPSDRFSAERTGGSVSTLTIQRTQQEDSAVYLCASSWDAAETQYFGPGTRLLVL.

This clonotype was found many times. The V call is TRBV7-2, the J call TRBJ2-2; D perhaps matches TRBD2 (6 bases). The germline V and J ends were trimmed by 4 bases and 5 bases, with 14 bases remaining between them. The germline V gene encodes CDR1 SGHTA and CDR2 FQGNSA. This CDR3 comprises 15 residues. The CDR3 DNA reads TGTGCCAGCAGCTACAACGGGAGAGGGACCGGGGAGCTGTTTTTT. Amino acids: CASSYNGRGTGELFF.

The chain combines TRBV5-4 with TRBJ2-3, with 8 nucleotides matching TRBD1. CDR3 length equals 17 residues. Germline assignment: CDR1 SGHNT and CDR2 YYREEE (reference sequence). V was clipped by 0 bases and J by 2 bases; unmatched bases: 8. CDR3 nucleotides: TGTGCCAGCAGCTTGGATGGTACAGGGGGGTACACAGATACGCAGTATTTT. Protein: CASSLDGTGGYTDTQYF.

The table lists this clonotype with many counts. The chain's CDR3 is CASSPGDPRLVEKLFF. CDR3 DNA sequence: TGTGCCAGCAGTCCCGGGGACCCCCGGTTAGTCGAAAAACTGTTTTTT. The chain combines TRBV12-3 or TRBV12-4 with TRBJ1-4; the D gene is possibly TRBD1 (5 bases). CDR3 length: 16 residues. V was clipped by 5 bases and J by 8 bases, with 21 bases between them.